The 14 T cell receptor beta chains given below trace back to one sample, sequenced in a study of post-analysis software for immune sequencing data. Study-wide results and limits: When patients were compared with controls, about five TRBV segments were more frequent, TRBV5-6, TRBV5-1 and TRBV20-1 among them.

Their antigens are not known. TCR beta libraries were prepared from cDNA with unique molecular identifiers. TCRdb used MiXCR to reprocess the PCR reads, holding one entry per CDR3 protein. The sample shows 450,000 to 700,000 distinct CDR3 sequences, about 44% of them seen only once. Sequenced input: blood. These receptors came from a girl aged 10-17 years with multiple sclerosis.

The J gene is TRBJ1-2, the V gene TRBV3-1; 10 positions agree with TRBD1. The ends lost 4 bases at V and 4 bases at J; junction bases unmatched: 6. This CDR3 region has 15 residues. Germline values: CDR1 LGHDT, CDR2 YNNKEL (reference sequence). Here the CDR3 DNA reads TGTGCCAGCAGCCCGACAGGGGGCGAAGGCTATGGCTACACCTTC. Translated, it gives CASSPTGGEGYGYTF.

The chain carries TRBV12-3 or TRBV12-4 and TRBJ2-1; 13 nucleotides align to TRBD2. V lost 10 bases, J lost 9 bases, and 15 bases stayed unmatched. The length of the CDR3 is 16 residues. CDR3 coding DNA: TGTGCCACCATTGGGACTAGCGGGGAAAAGGTCGGTGAGCAGTTCTTC. It specifies CATIGTSGEKVGEQFF.

A few counts support this clonotype. The chain combines TRBV10-3 with TRBJ1-5, with D perhaps TRBD1 (5 bases). The CDR3 runs 15 residues. The V and J ends lost 8 bases and 0 bases respectively, with 14 bases between them. Germline loops: CDR1 ENHRY, CDR2 SYGVKD. As DNA, the CDR3 is TGTGCCATCTCCAGGGAACTTGCTAGCAATCAGCCCCAGCATTTT. Its translation: CAISRELASNQPQHF.

The gene calls are TRBV5-1 and TRBJ2-1; D is perhaps TRBD2 (6 bases). This CDR3 comprises 18 residues. Germline CDR1 is SGHRS and CDR2 is YFSETQ. The V and J ends lost 4 bases and 5 bases respectively, with 25 bases between them. The CDR3 spells CASSTAVIADVDNNEQFF. CDR3 nucleotides: TGCGCCAGCAGCACGGCAGTTATAGCGGACGTGGACAACAATGAGCAGTTCTTC.

This chain links TRBV11-3 with TRBJ2-1; 8 bases line up with TRBD1. In germline, CDR1 is SGHNT, CDR2 YENEEA. V lost 1 base to trimming and J lost 6 bases; unmatched junction nucleotides: 5. The CDR3 has 15 amino acids. The DNA for the CDR3 is TGTGCCAGCAGCTTAGGGACAGGGAGTCGCAATGAGCAGTTCTTC. Its translation: CASSLGTGSRNEQFF.

The chain links TRBV28 to TRBJ2-3; 14 bases match TRBD2. The germline V gene encodes CDR1 MDHEN and CDR2 SYDVKM. CDR3 length: 19 residues. With 1 base clipped from V and 6 bases from J, the junction kept 12 bases outside the gene matches. The CDR3 region has the DNA TGTGCCAGCAGTTTATATAGTGACGGGACTAGCGGGAGTCAGGATACGCAGTATTTT. Translated: CASSLYSDGTSGSQDTQYF.

V is TRBV12-3 or TRBV12-4 and J is TRBJ1-1, with a possible D match to TRBD1 (6 bases). V was cut by 4 bases and J by 4 bases, with 7 bases left in between. The CDR3 has 12 amino acids. The CDR3 sequence is CASSSQGTEAFF. The CDR3 DNA reads TGTGCCAGCAGTTCACAGGGCACTGAAGCTTTCTTT.

The chain recombines TRBV18 with TRBJ2-5; D is ambiguous. This CDR3 comprises 14 residues. CDR1 and CDR2 from the germline V gene are KGHSH and LQKENI. V lost 3 bases and J 11 bases, leaving 19 bases between the germline ends. Here the CDR3 DNA reads TGTGCCAGCTCACCCGACTTGGTGGACGGAGAGCAGTACTTC. Translating gives CASSPDLVDGEQYF. Complete variable domain (other parts from reference TRBV18 and TRBJ2-5): NAGVMQNPRHLVRRRGQEARLRCSPMKGHSHVYWYRQLPEEGLKFMVYLQKENIIDESGMPKERFSAEFPKEGPSILRIQQVVRGDSAAYFCASSPDLVDGEQYFGPGTRLLVL.

V is TRBV13 and J is TRBJ2-7, with 8 bases fitting TRBD1. The junction had 15 bases not matched to a gene; V was cut back by 4 bases and J by 4 bases. The germline gives CDR1 PRHDT, CDR2 FYEKMQ (reference sequence). The CDR3 contains 17 residues. CDR3 in DNA: TGTGCCAGCAGCTCCACAACCGCGACAGGGGAAGGTTACGAGCAGTACTTC. Amino acid sequence: CASSSTTATGEGYEQYF.

This sequence joins TRBV4-2 and TRBJ2-7, with D possibly matching TRBD2 (6 bases). V lost 0 bases and J lost 2, with 20 bases in between. Germline CDR1 and CDR2: LGHNA and YNFKEQ. This CDR3 is built from 18 residues. The CDR3 DNA reads as TGTGCCAGCAGCCAAGAGCGAGTAGGGACTGTGAGGGCCTACGAGCAGTACTTC. Translating gives CASSQERVGTVRAYEQYF.

The chain employs TRBV4-2 and TRBJ2-7; 7 bases match TRBD2. V gave up 4 bases and J gave up 2 bases; unmatched junction bases: 5. The CDR3 extends over 14 amino acids. The germline CDR1 and CDR2 sequences are LGHNA and YNFKEQ. The CDR3 DNA reads as TGTGCCAGCAGCCGAGGACTAGAGGCCTACGAGCAGTACTTC. Translation gives CASSRGLEAYEQYF.

V gene TRBV5-1 combines with J gene TRBJ2-2; a possible D gene is TRBD1 (5 bases). The CDR3 totals 15 residues. CDR1 is SGHRS, CDR2 YFSETQ, per germline. Trimming stripped 1 base from V and 5 bases from J, with 12 bases between. CDR3 protein: CASSLREGATGELFF. The CDR3 region has the DNA TGCGCCAGCAGCTTGAGGGAAGGGGCTACCGGGGAGCTGTTTTTT.

This clonotype turned up a few times. This chain connects TRBV4-2 to TRBJ2-1; 8 positions agree with TRBD2. The CDR3 loop spans 16 amino acids. The germline CDR1 and CDR2 sequences are LGHNA and YNFKEQ. Losses at the gene ends were 4 bases for V and 4 bases for J; bases not matched to a gene: 9. As DNA, the CDR3 is TGTGCCAGCAGCCTCCACGGGGTAGCGGGGTACAATGAGCAGTTCTTC. Residues: CASSLHGVAGYNEQFF.

This clonotype occurred a few times. This rearrangement joins TRBV5-1 to TRBJ2-5; no clear D. V dropped 4 bases and J dropped 4 bases, with 11 bases sitting between them. The CDR3 contains 13 residues. Germline assignment: CDR1 SGHRS and CDR2 YFSETQ. In DNA, the CDR3 is TGCGCCAGCAGCCCGCTAATTGGAGAGACCCAGTACTTC. Its translation: CASSPLIGETQYF.